Here is one T cell receptor (beta chain) with its context. No antigen is known for it. No clone much larger than this one lies a single base away; base qualities are absent. This sample was taken from a study of cytomegalovirus exposure and HLA in healthy donors (dated by TCRdb to 2017 to 2019). Regarding the study in general: According to a later analysis, one platform produced both the roughly 120 validation repertoires and the roughly 660 repertoires of the first cohort. The study was designed to test whether signatures of past pathogen exposure could be identified by cataloging public T cell receptors. Along with the approximately 670-subject first cohort, a separate validation cohort of over 90 different subjects was used. To predict cytomegalovirus infection status, the study brought together high-throughput TCR immunosequencing, statistical association of individual TCRs with disease status, and machine learning.

Library preparation employed the immunoSEQ multiplex PCR assay. Per the source publication's procedure: To diagnose cytomegalovirus status from the catalog of TCR beta chain sequences, a statistical classification framework was built. As stored in TCRdb, this immuneACCESS dataset retains in-frame rearrangements with V and J assigned. A fraction of the clones does not appear; measured against another copy, unresolved V genes explain less than half of the discrepancy, and the remainder lacks a known reason. V and J calls and clone size follow that table, whereas D and trimming were derived from the DNA. Present in this sample are about 98,000 clones, about 95% of which were seen just once. 0.89% of the sample is in the top ten clones. General study outcomes and caveats: Of the cluster scores, roughly 93% were above 0 in a later analysis, which found that TCRs clustered in the first cohort also tended to co-occur in the 120 or so validation repertoires. The study listed 164 TCR beta chains as associated with cytomegalovirus. In both the original and validation cohorts, the classifier was reported to diagnose cytomegalovirus status with high specificity and sensitivity. A few of the identified cytomegalovirus-associated TCR beta chains were confirmed in vitro to be specific for cytomegalovirus antigens. While some public TCRs were present in many individuals, most TCR sequences turned up only very rarely across donors. The validation cohort had no HLA typing available for a later analysis, so co-occurrence within that cohort was assessed over all 110 or so repertoires. The authors suggested that the approach could potentially be generalized to other disease states and immunological phenotypes.

Donors formed part of the validation cohort, which comprised fewer than 150 subjects and was distinct from the first cohort of roughly 600 subjects. CDR1 and CDR2 are read off the germline V gene (reference sequence) as PRHDT and FYEKMQ. From its cysteine to its phenylalanine, the CDR3 spans 16 amino acids. The entry retains the CDR3 DNA only, 48 bases that are in frame from base 1. After removal of 0 bases from V and 6 bases from J, the junction retains 8 bases not matched to a gene. What was sequenced was PBMCs. The sequence was collected from a woman aged 18-29 years in good health and CMV-seronegative. The V and J genes are TRBV13 and TRBJ2-1; TRBD2 aligns with 7 central bases. The CDR3 sequence is CASSLGGAGFSNEQFF. The nucleotide sequence reads as follows: TGTGCCAGCAGCTTAGGAGGAGCGGGGTTTAGCAATGAGCAGTTCTTC.